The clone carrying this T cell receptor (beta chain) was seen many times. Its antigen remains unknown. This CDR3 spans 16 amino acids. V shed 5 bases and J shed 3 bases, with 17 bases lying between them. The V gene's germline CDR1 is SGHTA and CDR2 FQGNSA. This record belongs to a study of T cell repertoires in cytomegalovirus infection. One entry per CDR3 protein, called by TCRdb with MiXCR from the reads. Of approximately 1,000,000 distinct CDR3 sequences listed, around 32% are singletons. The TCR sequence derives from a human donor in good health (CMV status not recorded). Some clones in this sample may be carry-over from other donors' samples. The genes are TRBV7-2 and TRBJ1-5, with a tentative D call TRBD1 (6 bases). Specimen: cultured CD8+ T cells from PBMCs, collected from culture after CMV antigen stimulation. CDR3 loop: CASSPMVGGNNQPQHF. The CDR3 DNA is TGTGCCAGCAGCCCGATGGTGGGGGGCAACAATCAGCCCCAGCATTTT.